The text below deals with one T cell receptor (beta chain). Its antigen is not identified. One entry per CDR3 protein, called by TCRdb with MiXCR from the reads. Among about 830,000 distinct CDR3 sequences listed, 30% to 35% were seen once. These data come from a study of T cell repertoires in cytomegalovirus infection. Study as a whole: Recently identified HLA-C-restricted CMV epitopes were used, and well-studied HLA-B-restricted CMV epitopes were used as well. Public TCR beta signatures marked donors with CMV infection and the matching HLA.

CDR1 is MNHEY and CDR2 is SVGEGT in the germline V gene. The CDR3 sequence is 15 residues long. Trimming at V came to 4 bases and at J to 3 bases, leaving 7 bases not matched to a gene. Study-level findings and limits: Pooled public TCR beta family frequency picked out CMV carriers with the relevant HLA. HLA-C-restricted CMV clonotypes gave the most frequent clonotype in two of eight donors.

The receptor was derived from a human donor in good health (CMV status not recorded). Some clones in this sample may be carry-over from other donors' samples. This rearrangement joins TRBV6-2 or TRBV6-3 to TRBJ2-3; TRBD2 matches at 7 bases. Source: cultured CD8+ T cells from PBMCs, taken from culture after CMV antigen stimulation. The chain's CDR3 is CASSLVLAETDTQYF. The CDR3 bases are TGTGCCAGCAGTTTGGTTCTAGCGGAGACAGATACGCAGTATTTT.